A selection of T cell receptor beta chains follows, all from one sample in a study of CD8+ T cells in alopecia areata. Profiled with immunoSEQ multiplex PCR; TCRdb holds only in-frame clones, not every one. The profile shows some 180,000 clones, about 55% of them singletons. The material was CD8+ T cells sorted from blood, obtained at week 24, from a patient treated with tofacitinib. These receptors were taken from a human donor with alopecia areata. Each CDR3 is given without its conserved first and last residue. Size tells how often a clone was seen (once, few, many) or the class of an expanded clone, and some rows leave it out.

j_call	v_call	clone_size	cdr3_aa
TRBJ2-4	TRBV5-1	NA	ASSSDLSKNIQY
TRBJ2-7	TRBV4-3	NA	ASSQNRDVIYEQY
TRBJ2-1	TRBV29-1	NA	SVGGDHYNEQF
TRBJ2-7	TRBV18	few	ASSPLGGEGYEQY
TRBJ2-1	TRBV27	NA	ASSWGREQF
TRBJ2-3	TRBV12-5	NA	ASGLVVVDTQY
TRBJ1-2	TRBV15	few	ATSRDREGRGYGYT
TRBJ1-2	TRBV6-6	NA	ASSYTKVGFGGYT
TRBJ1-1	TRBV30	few	GASGNTEAF
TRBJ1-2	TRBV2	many	ARRGQGTRGGYT
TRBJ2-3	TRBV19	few	ASSIDFGAADTQY
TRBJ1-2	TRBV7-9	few	ASSQTAGRHGYT
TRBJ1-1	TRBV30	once	AWSVSSRGNTEAF
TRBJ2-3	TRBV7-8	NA	ASSYSGGWADTQY
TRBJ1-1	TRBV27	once	ASSPQTGREAF
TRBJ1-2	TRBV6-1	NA	ASSDRIEANYGYT
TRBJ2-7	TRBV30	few	AWSVSYEQY
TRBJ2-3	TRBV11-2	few	ASSQGRSDTQY
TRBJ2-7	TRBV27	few	ASSRKGDLKDEQY
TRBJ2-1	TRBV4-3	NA	ASSKMRGSWDEQF
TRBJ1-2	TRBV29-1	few	SVIARQVPTGGYT
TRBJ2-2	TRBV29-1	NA	SVARDTGELF
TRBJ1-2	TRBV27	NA	ASSGGNYGYT
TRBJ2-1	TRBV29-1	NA	SADSYNEQF
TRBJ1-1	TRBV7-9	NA	ASSLGTGVEAF
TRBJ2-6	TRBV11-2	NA	ASSLGVSGANVLT
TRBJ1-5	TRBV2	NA	ASSEFVRGYNQPQH
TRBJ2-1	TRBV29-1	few	SVEDSGGPYNEQF
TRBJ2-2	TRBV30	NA	AWSLGVNTGELF
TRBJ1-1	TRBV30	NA	AWAGGNTEAF
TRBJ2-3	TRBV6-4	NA	ASRVAETSTDTQY
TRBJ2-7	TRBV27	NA	ASSLSAGSYEQY
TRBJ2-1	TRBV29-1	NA	SVEVWNEQF
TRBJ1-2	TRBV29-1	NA	SVEGTDRANGYT
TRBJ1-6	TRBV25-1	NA	ASQTWGSDSYNSPLH
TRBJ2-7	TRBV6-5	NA	ASSYNQGAYEQY
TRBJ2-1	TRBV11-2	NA	ASSSPLADGYNEQF
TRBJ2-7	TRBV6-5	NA	ASSYEQGSYEQY
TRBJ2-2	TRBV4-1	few	ASSQEQDTGELF
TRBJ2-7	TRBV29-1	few	SVGQFYEQY
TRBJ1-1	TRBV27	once	ASSRQGLNTEAF
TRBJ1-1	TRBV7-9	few	ASSLTGQGSEAF
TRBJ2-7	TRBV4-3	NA	ASSQEHRENYEQY
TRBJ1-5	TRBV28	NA	ASSFSQDRKYDSNQPQH
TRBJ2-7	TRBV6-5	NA	ASSYSGETYEQY
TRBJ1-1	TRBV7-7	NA	ASSLYPEAF
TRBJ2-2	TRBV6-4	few	ASSDGGDTGELF
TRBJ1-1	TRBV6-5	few	ASSTTGTNTEAF
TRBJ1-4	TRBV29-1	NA	SVLMTGGIQPFNEKLF
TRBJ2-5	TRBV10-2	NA	AISENGRFGETQY
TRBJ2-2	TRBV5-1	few	ASSFPLGQNTGELF
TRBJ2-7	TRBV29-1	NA	SVETTASYEQY
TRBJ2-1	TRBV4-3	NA	ASSPIAGSEEDEQF
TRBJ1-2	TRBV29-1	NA	SVEELGYT